This TCR beta chain is from a study of T cell responses to AZD1222 COVID-19 vaccine. Points on this clone: Antigen: not known.

Clones were sequenced by immunoSEQ multiplex PCR, and TCRdb holds only the in-frame ones, with some missing. Of roughly 100,000 clones listed, 88% were seen once; the top ten hold roughly 20%. Germline CDR1 and CDR2: SGHTA and FQGNSA. Trimming cost V 0 bases and J 4 bases; bases outside gene matches: 6. The CDR3 spans 16 residues. Whole-study findings and limits: Vaccine-associated CD4 TCRs ranged over spike, dominating at 160-218 and 743-854. Sampling that yielded the repertoires occurred only after the peak T cell response. Baseline seropositivity characterized only a handful of AZD1222 recipients.

This receptor was obtained from an adult in good health. Sequenced here: peripheral blood, sampled on day 0 of AZD1222 vaccination. V gene TRBV7-2 combines with J gene TRBJ1-5; 7 bases map to TRBD1. CDR3 DNA sequence: TGTGCCAGCAGCTTAGCGCCCGGGACAGTAAATCAGCCCCAGCATTTT. Residues: CASSLAPGTVNQPQHF.